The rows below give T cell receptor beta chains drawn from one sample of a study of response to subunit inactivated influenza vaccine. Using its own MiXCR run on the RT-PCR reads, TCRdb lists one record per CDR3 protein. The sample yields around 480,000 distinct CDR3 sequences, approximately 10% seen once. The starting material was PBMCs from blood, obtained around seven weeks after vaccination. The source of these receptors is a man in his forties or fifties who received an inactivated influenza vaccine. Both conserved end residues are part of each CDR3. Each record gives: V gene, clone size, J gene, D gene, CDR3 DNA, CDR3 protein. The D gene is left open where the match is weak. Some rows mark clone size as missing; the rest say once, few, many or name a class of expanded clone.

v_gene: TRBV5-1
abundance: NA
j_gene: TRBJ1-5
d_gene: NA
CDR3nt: TGCGCCAGCCGTGGGGGCCCTTATAGCAATCAGCCCCAGCATTTT
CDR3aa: CASRGGPYSNQPQHF

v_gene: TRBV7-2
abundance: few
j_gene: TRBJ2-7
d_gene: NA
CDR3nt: TGTGCCAGCAGGGACCCCGGGGGTAGCTCCTACGAGCAGTACTTC
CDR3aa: CASRDPGGSSYEQYF

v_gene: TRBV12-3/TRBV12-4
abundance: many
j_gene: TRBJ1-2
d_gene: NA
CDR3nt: TGTGCCAGCAACCGCCTCTATGGCTACACCTTC
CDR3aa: CASNRLYGYTF

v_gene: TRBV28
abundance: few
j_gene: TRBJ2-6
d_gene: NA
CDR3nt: TGTGCCAGCAGTTTTCGGCTAAGCTCTGGGGCCAACGTCCTGACTTTC
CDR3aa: CASSFRLSSGANVLTF

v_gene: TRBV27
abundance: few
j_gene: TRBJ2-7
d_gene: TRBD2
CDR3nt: TGTGCCAGCAGTTTATCTGACGGGGGGTACGAGCAGTACTTC
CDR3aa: CASSLSDGGYEQYF

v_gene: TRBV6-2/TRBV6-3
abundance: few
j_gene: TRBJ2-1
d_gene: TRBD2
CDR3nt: TGTGCCAGCAGTAATGGGGGGGATGAGCAGTTCTTC
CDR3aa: CASSNGGDEQFF

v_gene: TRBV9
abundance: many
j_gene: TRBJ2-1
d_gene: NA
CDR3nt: TGTGCCAGCAGCGTAGCTCTGCGACGGACACACCCTTACAATGAGCAGTTCTTC
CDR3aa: CASSVALRRTHPYNEQFF

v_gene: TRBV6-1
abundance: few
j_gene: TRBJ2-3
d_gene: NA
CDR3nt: TGTGCCAGCAGTAAAAGGGGGGGTTGGGATACGCAGTATTTT
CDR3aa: CASSKRGGWDTQYF

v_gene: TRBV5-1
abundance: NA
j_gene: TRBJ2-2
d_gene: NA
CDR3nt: TGCGCCAGCAGCTTGGCAGGACACCCGAACACCGGGGAGCTGTTTTTT
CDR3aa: CASSLAGHPNTGELFF

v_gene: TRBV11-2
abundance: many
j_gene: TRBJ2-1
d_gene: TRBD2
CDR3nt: TGTGCCACGATTAGATGGGTCCCAGCGGGAATGTACAATGAGCAGTTCTTC
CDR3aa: CATIRWVPAGMYNEQFF

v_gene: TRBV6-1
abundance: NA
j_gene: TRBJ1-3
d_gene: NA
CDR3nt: TGTGCCAGCAGCAGGGCTTACTCCTCTGGAAACACCATATATTTT
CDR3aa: CASSRAYSSGNTIYF

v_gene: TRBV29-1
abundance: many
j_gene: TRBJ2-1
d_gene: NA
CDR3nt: TGCAGCGTTGAAGGGGACCTACATTCCTACAATGAGCAGTTCTTC
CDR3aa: CSVEGDLHSYNEQFF

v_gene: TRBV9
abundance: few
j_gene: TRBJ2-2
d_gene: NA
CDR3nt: TGTGCCAGCAGCGTAGACGGTGGGAGAGTGTACACCGGGGAGCTGTTTTTT
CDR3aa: CASSVDGGRVYTGELFF

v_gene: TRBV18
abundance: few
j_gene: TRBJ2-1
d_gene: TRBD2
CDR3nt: TGTGCCAGCTCACCATTTACTAGCGGGCCTAATGAGCAGTTCTTC
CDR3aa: CASSPFTSGPNEQFF

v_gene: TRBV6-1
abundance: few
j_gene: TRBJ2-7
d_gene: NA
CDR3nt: TGTGCCACCGGGCAAGGAGTTCGCTACGAGCAGTACTTC
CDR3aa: CATGQGVRYEQYF

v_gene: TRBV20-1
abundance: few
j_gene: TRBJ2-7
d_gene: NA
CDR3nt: TGCAGTGCCAGGCCCAGGAACAAGGGCTCCTACGAGCAGTACTTC
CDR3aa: CSARPRNKGSYEQYF

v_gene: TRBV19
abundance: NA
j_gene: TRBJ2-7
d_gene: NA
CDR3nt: TGTGCCAGTAGTATAGCCCCAGGAGGTTACGAGCAGTACTTC
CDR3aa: CASSIAPGGYEQYF

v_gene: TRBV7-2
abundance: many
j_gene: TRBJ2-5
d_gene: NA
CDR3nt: TGTGCCAGCAGCTTAATCCCTGGGGCAGGAGAGACCCAGTACTTC
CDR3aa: CASSLIPGAGETQYF

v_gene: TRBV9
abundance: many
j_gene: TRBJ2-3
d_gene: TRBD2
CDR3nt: TGTGCCAGCAGCGTCCCCATGAGTGGGAGCGGGAGGGCCCCAGATACGCAGTATTTT
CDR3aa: CASSVPMSGSGRAPDTQYF

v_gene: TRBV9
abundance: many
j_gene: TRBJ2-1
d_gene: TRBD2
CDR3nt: TGTGCCAGCAGCAACGGGACTAGCGGGAGGGTACACAATGAGCAGTTCTTC
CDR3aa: CASSNGTSGRVHNEQFF

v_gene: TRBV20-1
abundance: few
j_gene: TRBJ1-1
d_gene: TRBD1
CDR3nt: TGCAGTGCTACGGCAGGGGGAATGAACACTGAAGCTTTCTTT
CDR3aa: CSATAGGMNTEAFF

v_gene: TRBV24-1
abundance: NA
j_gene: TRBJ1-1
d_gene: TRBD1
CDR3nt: TGTGCCACCAGTGATTCCGGGACAGGGCTAATGAACACTGAAGCTTTCTTT
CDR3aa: CATSDSGTGLMNTEAFF

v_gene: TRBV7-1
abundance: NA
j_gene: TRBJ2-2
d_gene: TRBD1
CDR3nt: TGTGCCAGCAGCCTCGGGAAAACAGGGGACACCATGAACACCGGGGAGCTGTTTTTT
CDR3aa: CASSLGKTGDTMNTGELFF

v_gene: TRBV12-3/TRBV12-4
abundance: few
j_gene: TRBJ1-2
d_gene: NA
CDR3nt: TGTGCCAGCAGTTTAGACAGGATTTATGGCTACACCTTC
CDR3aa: CASSLDRIYGYTF

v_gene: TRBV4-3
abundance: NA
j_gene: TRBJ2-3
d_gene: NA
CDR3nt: TGCGCCAGCAGTCTAGCGGTGGGGGCGGATACGCAGATTTTT
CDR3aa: CASSLAVGADTQIF

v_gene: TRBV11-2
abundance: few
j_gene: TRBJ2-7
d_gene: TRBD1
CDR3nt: TGTGCCAGCAGCTTCCACGGGACAGACTCCTACGAGCAGTACTTC
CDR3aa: CASSFHGTDSYEQYF

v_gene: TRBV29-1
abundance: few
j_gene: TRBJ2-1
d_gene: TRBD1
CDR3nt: TGCAGCGTTGAAGTGAGGGGGCGAGCCTACAATGAGCAGTTCTTC
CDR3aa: CSVEVRGRAYNEQFF

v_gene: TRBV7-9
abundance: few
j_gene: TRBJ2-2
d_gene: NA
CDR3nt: TGTGCCAGCAGCTCTAGGTGGGCAACCGGGGAGCTGTTTTTT
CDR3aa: CASSSRWATGELFF

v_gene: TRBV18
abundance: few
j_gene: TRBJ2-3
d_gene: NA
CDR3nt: TGTGCCAGCTCACCACCGTCGCTCCCAGATACGCAGTATTTT
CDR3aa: CASSPPSLPDTQYF

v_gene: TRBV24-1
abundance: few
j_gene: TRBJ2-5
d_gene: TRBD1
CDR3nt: TGTGCCACCAGTGACCGCGGGACAGGGATCGAGACCCAGTACTTC
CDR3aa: CATSDRGTGIETQYF

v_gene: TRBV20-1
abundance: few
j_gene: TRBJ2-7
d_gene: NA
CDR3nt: TGCAGTGCTAGGCGGGACAGCCCCTACGAGCAGTACTTC
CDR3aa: CSARRDSPYEQYF

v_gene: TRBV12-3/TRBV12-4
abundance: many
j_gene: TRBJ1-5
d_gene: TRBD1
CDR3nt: TGTGCCAGCAGACAGGACAGGGGCCTCAATCAGCCCCAGCATTTT
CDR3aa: CASRQDRGLNQPQHF

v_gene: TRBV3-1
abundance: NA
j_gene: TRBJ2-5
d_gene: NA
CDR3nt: TGTGCCAGCAGCCAATGGGAGTGGGAGTTGACCCAGTACTTC
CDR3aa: CASSQWEWELTQYF

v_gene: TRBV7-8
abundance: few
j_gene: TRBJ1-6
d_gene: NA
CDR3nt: TGTGCCAGCAGCTTAGGGTGGGAAGGAAGTTCACCCCTCCACTTT
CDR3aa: CASSLGWEGSSPLHF

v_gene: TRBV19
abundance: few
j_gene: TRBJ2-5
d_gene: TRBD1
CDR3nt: TGTGCCAGTAACCGGGACAGGGGGGCCCAGTACTTC
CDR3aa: CASNRDRGAQYF

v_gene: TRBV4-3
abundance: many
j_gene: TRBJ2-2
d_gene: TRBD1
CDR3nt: TGCGCCAGCAGCCAGGACCGGGACAGGGTTTCCGGGGAGCTGTTTTTT
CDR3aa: CASSQDRDRVSGELFF

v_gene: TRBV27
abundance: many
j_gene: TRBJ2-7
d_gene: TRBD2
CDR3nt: TGTGCCAGCAGCCGACTAGCGGGAACCAACGAGCAGTACTTC
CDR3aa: CASSRLAGTNEQYF

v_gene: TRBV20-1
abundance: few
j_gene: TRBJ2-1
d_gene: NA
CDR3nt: TGCAGTGCTAGCGTGAGTGCCTCCTACAATGAGCAGTTCTTC
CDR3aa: CSASVSASYNEQFF

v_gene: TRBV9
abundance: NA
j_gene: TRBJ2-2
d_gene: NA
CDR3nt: TGTGCCAGCAGCGTAGAAGGTAGCGCGGCCGGGGAGCTGTTTTTT
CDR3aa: CASSVEGSAAGELFF

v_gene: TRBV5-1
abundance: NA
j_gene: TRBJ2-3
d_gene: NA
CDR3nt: TGCGCCAGCAGCTCGGTGATGGGGGATACGCAGTATTTT
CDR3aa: CASSSVMGDTQYF

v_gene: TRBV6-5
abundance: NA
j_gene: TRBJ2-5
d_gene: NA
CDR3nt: TGTGCCAGCAGTTACTCGTCAGCCTCCGGGGAGACCCAGTACTTC
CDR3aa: CASSYSSASGETQYF

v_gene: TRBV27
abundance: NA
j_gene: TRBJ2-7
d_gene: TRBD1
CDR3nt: TGTGCCAGCAGTTTCGAGTCCCCGGGACAGGGGGCCGTCGAGCAGTACTTC
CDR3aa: CASSFESPGQGAVEQYF

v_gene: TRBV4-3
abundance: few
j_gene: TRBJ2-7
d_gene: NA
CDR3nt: TGCGCCAGCAGCCAAGATCATAGGGTCCATGGGGAGCAGTACTTC
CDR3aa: CASSQDHRVHGEQYF

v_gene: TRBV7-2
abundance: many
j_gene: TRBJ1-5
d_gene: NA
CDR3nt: TGTGCCAGCAGCTTAGACGATCGTCAGCCCCAGCATTTT
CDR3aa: CASSLDDRQPQHF

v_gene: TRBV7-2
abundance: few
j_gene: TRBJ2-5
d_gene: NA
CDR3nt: TGTGCCAGCAGCTTAATGGTTGACGAGACCCAGTACTTC
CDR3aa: CASSLMVDETQYF

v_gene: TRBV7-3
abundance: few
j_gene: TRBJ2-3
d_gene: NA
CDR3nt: TGTGCCAGCAGCCACAGACAGGGGAGGGCAGATACGCAGTATTTT
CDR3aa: CASSHRQGRADTQYF

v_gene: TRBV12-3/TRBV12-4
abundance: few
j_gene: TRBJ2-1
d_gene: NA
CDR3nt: TGTGCCAGCAGTTTTGTGGGCTACAATGAGCAGTTCTTC
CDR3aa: CASSFVGYNEQFF

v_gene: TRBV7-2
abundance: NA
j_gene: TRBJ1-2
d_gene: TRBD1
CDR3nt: TGTGCCAGCAGCCGACAGGGGCCATACTATGGCTACACCTTC
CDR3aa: CASSRQGPYYGYTF

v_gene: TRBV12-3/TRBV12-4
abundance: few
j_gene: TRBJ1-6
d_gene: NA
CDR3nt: TGTGCCAGCAGTTTAGAAAGCCATTCACCCCTCCACTTT
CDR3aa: CASSLESHSPLHF

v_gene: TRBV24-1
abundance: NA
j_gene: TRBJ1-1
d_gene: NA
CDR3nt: TGTGCCACCAGTTTCCCGGAGGGGGAGGACACTGAAGCTTTCTTT
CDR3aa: CATSFPEGEDTEAFF

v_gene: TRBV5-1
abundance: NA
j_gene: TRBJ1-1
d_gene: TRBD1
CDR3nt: TGCGCCAGCAGCTTGGACGGACAGGGGGTTGGAACTGAAGCTTTCTTT
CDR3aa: CASSLDGQGVGTEAFF

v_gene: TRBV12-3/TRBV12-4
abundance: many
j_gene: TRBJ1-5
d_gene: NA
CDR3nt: TGTGCCAGCAGTCGAGGACAGCCCAATCAGCCCCAGCATTTT
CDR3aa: CASSRGQPNQPQHF

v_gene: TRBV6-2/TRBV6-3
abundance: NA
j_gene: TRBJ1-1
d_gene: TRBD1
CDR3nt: TGTGCCAGCCGAAGTTTGGACAGGGGCTACACTGAAGCTTTCTTT
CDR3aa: CASRSLDRGYTEAFF

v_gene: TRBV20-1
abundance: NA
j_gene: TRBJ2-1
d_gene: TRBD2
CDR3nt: TGCAGTGCTTCCGGGACTAGCGTACTCAATGAGCAGCTCTTC
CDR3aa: CSASGTSVLNEQLF

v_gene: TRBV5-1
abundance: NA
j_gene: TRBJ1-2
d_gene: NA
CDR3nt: TGCGCCAGCAGCCCCTCAAATAACTATGGCTACACCTTC
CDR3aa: CASSPSNNYGYTF

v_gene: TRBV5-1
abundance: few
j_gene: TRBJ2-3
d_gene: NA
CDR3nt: TGCGCCAGCAGGGATTTAACAGATACGCAGTATTTT
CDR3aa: CASRDLTDTQYF

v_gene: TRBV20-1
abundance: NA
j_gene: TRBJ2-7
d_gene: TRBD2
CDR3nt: TGCAGTGCTAGCGACTTGGGCGGGAGTACGTACGAGCAGTACTTC
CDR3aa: CSASDLGGSTYEQYF

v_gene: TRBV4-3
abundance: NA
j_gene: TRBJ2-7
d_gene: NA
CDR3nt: TGCGCCAGCAGCCAACTTGTTAACTACGAGCAGTACTTC
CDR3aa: CASSQLVNYEQYF